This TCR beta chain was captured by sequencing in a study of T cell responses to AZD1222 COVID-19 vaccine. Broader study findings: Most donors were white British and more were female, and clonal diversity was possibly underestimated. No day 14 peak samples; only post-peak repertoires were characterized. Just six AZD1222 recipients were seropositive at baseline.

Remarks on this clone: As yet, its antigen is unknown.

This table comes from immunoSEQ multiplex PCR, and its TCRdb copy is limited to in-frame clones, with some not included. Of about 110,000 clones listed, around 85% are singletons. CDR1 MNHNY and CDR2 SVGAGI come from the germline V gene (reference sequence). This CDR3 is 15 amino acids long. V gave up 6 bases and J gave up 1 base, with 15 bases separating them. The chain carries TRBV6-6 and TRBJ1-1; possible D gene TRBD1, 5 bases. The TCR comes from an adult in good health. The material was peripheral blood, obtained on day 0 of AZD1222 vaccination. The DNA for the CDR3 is TGTGCCAGCAGGAGATCCGCGGGGACGAACACTGAAGCTTTCTTT. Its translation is CASRRSAGTNTEAFF.